This T cell receptor beta chain was documented in a study of cytotoxic CD8 clonotypes in ibrutinib-treated CLL. Study-wide context: Under twelve relapsed/refractory, roughly 15 treatment-naive; fewer than 18 IGHV unmutated. After treatment lasting a median about twelve months, range 6 to 36, response samples were collected. A mean of around 270,000 productive templates and more than 75,000 productive rearrangements was obtained per sample.

On this clone: Its antigen remains unidentified.

Overall study results and limits: Before falling back toward baseline at progression, clonality had risen at the time of ibrutinib response.

Germline V gene lookup returns CDR1 MDHEN and CDR2 SYDVKM. Trimming shortened V by 11 bases and J by 2 bases, and 24 bases separated the two germline ends. This CDR3 spans 16 amino acids. Repertoires were generated with immunoSEQ multiplex PCR, while TCRdb's copy carries only in-frame clones and drops some. The sample carries around 250,000 clones, under 75% recorded once. Sequenced here: PBMCs, sampled after 24 months of ibrutinib treatment. This receptor was taken from a human donor with chronic lymphocytic leukemia. The chain uses TRBV28 and TRBJ1-2; tentative D call: TRBD1 (6 bases). In DNA form, the CDR3 reads TGTGCCTTCCGGCAAAGGGGGGCGGAGCCCAACTATGGCTACACCTTC. The encoded protein is CAFRQRGAEPNYGYTF.